The 10 T cell receptor beta chains reported below all come from one sample, sequenced in a study of blood T cell repertoires in COVID-19. Assay used: immunoSEQ multiplex PCR; TCRdb lists only in-frame clones, some missing. Here the sample spans around 210,000 clones, over 70% being singletons. Sequences were obtained from peripheral blood. Receptors were obtained from a woman in her 70s with acute or convalescent COVID-19.

The V call is TRBV28, the J call TRBJ2-5; the D gene is possibly TRBD2 (5 bases). The germline V gene encodes CDR1 MDHEN and CDR2 SYDVKM. Trimming left V 3 bases short and J 2 bases short, with 10 bases between. The length of the CDR3 is 14 residues. The CDR3 region is CASSLRRRQETQYF. The CDR3 DNA sequence: TGTGCCAGCAGTTTGCGACGGAGGCAAGAGACCCAGTACTTC.

The rearrangement joins TRBV28 to TRBJ2-7, with 8 positions matching TRBD1. Trimming cost V 2 bases and J 6 bases; bases outside gene matches: 12. Germline V gene lookup returns CDR1 MDHEN and CDR2 SYDVKM. This CDR3 comprises 16 residues. The CDR3 nucleotides read TGTGCCAGCAGTTTAGGACAGGGTAGGATTCAGGGCGAGCAGTACTTC. Amino acids: CASSLGQGRIQGEQYF.

The chain recombines TRBV2 with TRBJ2-7; 10 bases agree with TRBD1. V lost 4 bases, J lost 4 bases, and 4 bases stayed unmatched. CDR1 is SNHLY, CDR2 FYNNEI, per germline. CDR3 length: 14 residues. For the CDR3, the DNA is TGTGCCAGCAGTGGACAGGGGGCGCGGTACGAGCAGTACTTC. This codes for CASSGQGARYEQYF.

The CDR3, as DNA: TGTGCCAGCAGTGAACCCCTCTATGGCTACACCTTC. Encoded protein: CASSEPLYGYTF. V is TRBV25-1 and J is TRBJ1-2; D remains ambiguous. The CDR3 extends over 12 amino acids. Germline assignment: CDR1 MGHDK and CDR2 SYGVNS. The germline V and J ends were trimmed by 2 bases and 4 bases, with 5 bases remaining between them.

The chain couples TRBV5-1 to TRBJ2-3, with D maybe TRBD2 (6 bases). Germline V gene sequence: CDR1 SGHRS, CDR2 YFSETQ. The CDR3 length is 15 residues. Trimming shortened V by 0 bases and J by 2 bases, and 10 bases separated the two germline ends. DNA for the CDR3: TGCGCCAGCAGCTTGGATGCGGGATTCACAGATACGCAGTATTTT. It specifies CASSLDAGFTDTQYF.

The genes are TRBV30 and TRBJ2-7; D uncertain. The CDR3 consists of 14 residues. V dropped 7 bases and J dropped 2 bases, with 18 bases sitting between them. Germline-derived CDR1 and CDR2 are GTSNPN and SVGIG (reference sequence). As DNA, the CDR3 is TGTGCCTTCCTCTCCCTAGGCAAACCCTACGAGCAGTACTTC. It codes for CAFLSLGKPYEQYF.

This clone showed up just a few times. This CDR3 is also generated by other DNA sequences in the sample. The chain recombines TRBV27 with TRBJ2-1, with D possibly TRBD2 on 6 matching bases. Between the trimmed V and J ends, which lost 1 base and 6 bases, there was a span of 7 bases. This CDR3 spans 13 amino acids. Germline assignment: CDR1 MNHEY and CDR2 SMNVEV (reference sequence). The CDR3, as DNA: TGTGCCAGCAGTTTATTGGGAGGCAATGAGCAGTTCTTC. It codes for CASSLLGGNEQFF.

The chain is built from TRBV27 and TRBJ1-1, with 7 bases aligning to TRBD1. There are 15 residues in the CDR3. J lost 4 bases, V lost 4 bases, and 9 bases had no gene match. Germline values: CDR1 MNHEY, CDR2 SMNVEV (reference sequence). CDR3 sequence (DNA): TGTGCCAGCAGTTCCACGACAGGGTGGTCCACTGAAGCTTTCTTT. This translates into CASSSTTGWSTEAFF.

V gene TRBV6-5 combines with J gene TRBJ1-5, with 7 bases lining up with TRBD1. Trimming removed 7 bases from V and 7 bases from J; junction bases left unmatched: 10. Germline values: CDR1 MNHEY, CDR2 SVGAGI. This CDR3 is built from 14 residues. DNA of the CDR3: TGTGCCAGCACCCTGGGACAGAGACGGCAGCCCCAGCATTTT. It codes for CASTLGQRRQPQHF.

The chain links TRBV6-2 or TRBV6-3 to TRBJ2-7, with D perhaps TRBD1 (6 bases). The CDR3 runs to 16 residues. V lost 7 bases and J lost 5, with 24 bases in between. Germline CDR1 is MNHEY and CDR2 is SVGEGT. The CDR3 DNA is TGTGCCAGCAACCCCAGGGGTAGGTGGGGCGCGGACGAGCAGTACTTC. This translates into CASNPRGRWGADEQYF.